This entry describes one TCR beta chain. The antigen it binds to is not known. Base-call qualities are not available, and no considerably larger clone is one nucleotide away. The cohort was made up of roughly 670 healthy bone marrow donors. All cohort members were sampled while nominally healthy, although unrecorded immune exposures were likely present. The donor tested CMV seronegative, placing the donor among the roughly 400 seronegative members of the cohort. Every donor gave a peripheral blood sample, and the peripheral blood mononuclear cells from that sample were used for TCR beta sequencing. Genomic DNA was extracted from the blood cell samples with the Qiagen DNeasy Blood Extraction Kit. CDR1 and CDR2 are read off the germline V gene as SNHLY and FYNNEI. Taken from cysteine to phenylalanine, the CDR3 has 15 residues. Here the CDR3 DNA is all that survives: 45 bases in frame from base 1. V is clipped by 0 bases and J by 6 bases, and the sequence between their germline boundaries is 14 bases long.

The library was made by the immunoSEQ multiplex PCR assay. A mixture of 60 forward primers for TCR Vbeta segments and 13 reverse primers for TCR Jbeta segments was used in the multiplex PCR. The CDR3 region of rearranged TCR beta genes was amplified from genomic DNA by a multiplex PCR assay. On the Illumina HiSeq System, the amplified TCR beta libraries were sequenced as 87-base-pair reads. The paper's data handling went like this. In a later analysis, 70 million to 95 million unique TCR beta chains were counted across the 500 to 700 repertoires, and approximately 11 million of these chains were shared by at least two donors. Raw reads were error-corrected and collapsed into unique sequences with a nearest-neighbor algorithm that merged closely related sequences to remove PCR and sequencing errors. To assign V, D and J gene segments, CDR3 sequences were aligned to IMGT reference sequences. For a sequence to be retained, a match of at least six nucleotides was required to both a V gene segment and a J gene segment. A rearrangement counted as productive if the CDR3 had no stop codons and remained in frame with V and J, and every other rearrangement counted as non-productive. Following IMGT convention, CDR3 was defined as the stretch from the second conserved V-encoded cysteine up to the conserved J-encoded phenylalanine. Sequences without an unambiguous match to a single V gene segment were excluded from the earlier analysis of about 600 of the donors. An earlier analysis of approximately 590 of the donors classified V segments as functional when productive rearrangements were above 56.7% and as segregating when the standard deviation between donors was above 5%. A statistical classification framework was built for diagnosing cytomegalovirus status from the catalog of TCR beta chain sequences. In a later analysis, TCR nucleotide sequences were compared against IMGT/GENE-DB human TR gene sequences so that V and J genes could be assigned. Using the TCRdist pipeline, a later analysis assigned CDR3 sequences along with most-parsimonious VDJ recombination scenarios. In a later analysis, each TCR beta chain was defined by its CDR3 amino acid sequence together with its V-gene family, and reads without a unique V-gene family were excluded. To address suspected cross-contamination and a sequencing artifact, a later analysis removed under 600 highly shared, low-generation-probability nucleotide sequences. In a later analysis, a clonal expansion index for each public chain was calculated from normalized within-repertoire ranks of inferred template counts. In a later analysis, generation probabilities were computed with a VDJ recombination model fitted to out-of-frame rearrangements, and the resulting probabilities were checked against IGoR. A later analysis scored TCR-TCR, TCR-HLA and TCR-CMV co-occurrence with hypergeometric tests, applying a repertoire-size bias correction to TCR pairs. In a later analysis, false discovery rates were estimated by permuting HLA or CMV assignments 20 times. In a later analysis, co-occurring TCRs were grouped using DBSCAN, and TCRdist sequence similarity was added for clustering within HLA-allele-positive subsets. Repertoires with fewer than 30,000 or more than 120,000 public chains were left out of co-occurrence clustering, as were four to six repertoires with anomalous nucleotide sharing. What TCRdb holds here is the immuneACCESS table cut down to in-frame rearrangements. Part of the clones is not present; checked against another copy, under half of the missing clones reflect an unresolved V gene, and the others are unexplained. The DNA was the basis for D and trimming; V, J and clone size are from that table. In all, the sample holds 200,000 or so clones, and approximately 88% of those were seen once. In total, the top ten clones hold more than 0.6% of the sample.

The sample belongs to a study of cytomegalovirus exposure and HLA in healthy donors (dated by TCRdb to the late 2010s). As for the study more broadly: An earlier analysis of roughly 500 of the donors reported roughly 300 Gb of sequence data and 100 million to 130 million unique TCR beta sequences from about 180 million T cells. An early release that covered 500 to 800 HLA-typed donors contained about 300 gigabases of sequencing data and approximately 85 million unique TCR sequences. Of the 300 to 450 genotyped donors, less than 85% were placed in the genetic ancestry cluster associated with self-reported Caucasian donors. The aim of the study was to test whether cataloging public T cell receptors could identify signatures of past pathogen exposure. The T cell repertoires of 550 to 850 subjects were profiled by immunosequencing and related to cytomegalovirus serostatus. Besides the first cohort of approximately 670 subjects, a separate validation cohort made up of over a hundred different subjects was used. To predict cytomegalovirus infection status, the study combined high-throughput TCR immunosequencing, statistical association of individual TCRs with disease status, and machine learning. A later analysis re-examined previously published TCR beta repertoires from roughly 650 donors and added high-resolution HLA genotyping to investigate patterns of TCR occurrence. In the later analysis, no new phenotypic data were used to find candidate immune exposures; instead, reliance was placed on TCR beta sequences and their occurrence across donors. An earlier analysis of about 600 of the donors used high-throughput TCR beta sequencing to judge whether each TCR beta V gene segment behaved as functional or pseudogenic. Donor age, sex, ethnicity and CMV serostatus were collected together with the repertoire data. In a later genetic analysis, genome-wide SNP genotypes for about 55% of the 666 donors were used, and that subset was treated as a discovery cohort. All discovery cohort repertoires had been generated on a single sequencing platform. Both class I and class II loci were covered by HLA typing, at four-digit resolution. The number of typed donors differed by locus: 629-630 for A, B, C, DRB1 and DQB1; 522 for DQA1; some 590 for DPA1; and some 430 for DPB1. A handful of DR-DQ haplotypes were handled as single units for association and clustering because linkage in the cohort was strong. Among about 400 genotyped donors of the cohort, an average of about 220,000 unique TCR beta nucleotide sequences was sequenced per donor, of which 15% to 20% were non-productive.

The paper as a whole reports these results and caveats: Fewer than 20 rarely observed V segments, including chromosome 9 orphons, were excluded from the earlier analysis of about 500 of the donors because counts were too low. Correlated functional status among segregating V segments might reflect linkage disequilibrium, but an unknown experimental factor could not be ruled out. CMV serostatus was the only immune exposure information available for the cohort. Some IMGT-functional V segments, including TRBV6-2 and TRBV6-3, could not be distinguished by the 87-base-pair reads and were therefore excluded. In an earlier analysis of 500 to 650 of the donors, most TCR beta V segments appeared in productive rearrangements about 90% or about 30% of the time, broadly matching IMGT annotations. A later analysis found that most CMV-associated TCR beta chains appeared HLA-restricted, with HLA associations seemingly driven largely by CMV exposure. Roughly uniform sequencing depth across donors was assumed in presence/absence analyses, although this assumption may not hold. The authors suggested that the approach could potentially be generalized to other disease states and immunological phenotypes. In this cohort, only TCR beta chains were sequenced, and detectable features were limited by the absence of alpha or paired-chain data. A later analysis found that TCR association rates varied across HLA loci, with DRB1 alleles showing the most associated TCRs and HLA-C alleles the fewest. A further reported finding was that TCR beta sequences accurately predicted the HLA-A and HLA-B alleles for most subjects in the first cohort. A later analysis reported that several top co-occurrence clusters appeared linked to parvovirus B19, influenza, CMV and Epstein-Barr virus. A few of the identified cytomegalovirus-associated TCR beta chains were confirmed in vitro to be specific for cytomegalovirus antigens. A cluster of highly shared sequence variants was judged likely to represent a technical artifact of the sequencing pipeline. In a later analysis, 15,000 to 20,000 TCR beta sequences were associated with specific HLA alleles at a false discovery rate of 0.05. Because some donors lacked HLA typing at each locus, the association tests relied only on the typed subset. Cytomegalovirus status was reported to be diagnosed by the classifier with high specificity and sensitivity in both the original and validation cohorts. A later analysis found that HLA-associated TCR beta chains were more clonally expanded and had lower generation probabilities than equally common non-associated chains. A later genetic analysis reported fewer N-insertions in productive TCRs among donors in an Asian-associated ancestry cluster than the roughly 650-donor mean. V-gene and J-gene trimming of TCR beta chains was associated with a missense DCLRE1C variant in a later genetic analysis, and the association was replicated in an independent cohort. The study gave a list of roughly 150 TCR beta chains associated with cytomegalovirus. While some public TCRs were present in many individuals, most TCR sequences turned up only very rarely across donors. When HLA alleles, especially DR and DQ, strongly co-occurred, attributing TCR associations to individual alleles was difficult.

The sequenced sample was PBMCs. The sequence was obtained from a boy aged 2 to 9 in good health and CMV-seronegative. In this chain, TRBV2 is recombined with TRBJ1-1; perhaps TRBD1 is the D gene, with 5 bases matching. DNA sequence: TGTGCCAGCAGTGAAGCTGGGGGGGTTTCAGCTGAAGCTTTCTTT. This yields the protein CASSEAGGVSAEAFF.